These 24 T cell receptor beta chains originate from one sample sequenced in a study of CD8 T cells in ankylosing spondylitis. Via MiXCR, TCRdb re-called the 5' RACE reads, giving one row per CDR3 protein. The sample consists of 200,000 to 250,000 distinct CDR3 sequences, just under 7.5% of them appearing once. Their cognate antigens are unknown. Findings of the study overall: Seemingly characteristic of ankylosing spondylitis blood was a TCR beta motif consisting of about 8 highly homologous variants.

The material sequenced was blood, either unsorted or a sorted T cell fraction (not recorded which). Every receptor here comes from a male donor with ankylosing spondylitis.

This clonotype occurred a few times. This chain uses TRBV7-9 with TRBJ1-2; D gene uncertain. CDR3 length: 15 residues. The V and J ends lost 3 bases and 0 bases respectively, with 11 bases between them. Germline values: CDR1 SEHNR, CDR2 FQNEAQ (reference sequence). The CDR3 loop is CASSFKGTPNYGYTF. CDR3 DNA: TGTGCCAGCAGCTTTAAGGGTACTCCTAACTATGGCTACACCTTC.

This clonotype was recorded many times. The V gene is TRBV4-3, the J gene TRBJ2-3, with D possibly being TRBD1 (6 bases). Germline CDR1 reads LGHNA; CDR2 reads YSLEER. Trimming cost V 0 bases and J 3 bases, with 16 bases left between them. The CDR3 has 17 amino acids. CDR3 residues: CASSQDRSRGGTDTQYF. The CDR3 DNA sequence: TGCGCCAGCAGCCAAGATCGAAGCAGGGGCGGAACAGATACGCAGTATTTT.

This clonotype was detected ten times or more. This chain links TRBV10-3 with TRBJ2-6, with 8 bases lining up with TRBD1. J lost 0 bases, V lost 5 bases, and 6 bases had no gene match. There are 17 residues in the CDR3. Per germline, CDR1 ENHRY and CDR2 SYGVKD. The CDR3 DNA is TGTGCCATCAGTACCCGGGACAGGAGCTCTGGGGCCAACGTCCTGACTTTC. This translates into CAISTRDRSSGANVLTF.

This clonotype has ten or more counts. The chain couples TRBV7-2 to TRBJ2-3; 7 bases are shared with TRBD1. This CDR3 has 16 residues. Unmatched junction bases numbered 14, after V lost 5 bases and J lost 6 bases. In germline, CDR1 is SGHTA, CDR2 FQGNSA. CDR3 DNA: TGTGCCAGCAGCCACGAGGGGGCAGGGTGGGCTGATACGCAGTATTTT. This gives the protein CASSHEGAGWADTQYF.

In this sample, this clonotype turned up many times. The rearrangement joins TRBV4-3 to TRBJ2-1; 7 positions match TRBD2. The CDR3 spans 17 residues. Looked up from germline, CDR1 is LGHNA and CDR2 is YSLEER. The J segment lost 4 bases and the V segment lost 0 bases, leaving 9 bases of the junction unmatched. The CDR3 DNA follows: TGCGCCAGCAGCCAAGATAGGATAGGACTAGGTTACAATGAGCAGTTCTTC. This translates into CASSQDRIGLGYNEQFF.

The table lists this clonotype with many counts. The genes are TRBV6-2 or TRBV6-3 and TRBJ2-7; 13 bases map to TRBD2. With 6 bases clipped from V and 3 bases from J, the junction kept 5 bases outside the gene matches. Germline V gives CDR1 MNHEY, CDR2 SVGEGT. The CDR3 has 15 residues. The CDR3 DNA reads as TGTGCCAGCAGGGCTGGGACTAGCGGGATCTACGAGCAGTACTTC. This codes for CASRAGTSGIYEQYF.

This clonotype was seen ten or more times. The CDR3 here is CSAPFGSSTDTQYF. The CDR3 region has the DNA TGCAGTGCCCCATTTGGCAGCAGCACAGATACGCAGTATTTT. V is TRBV20-1 and J is TRBJ2-3, with D hard to call. This CDR3 has 14 residues. Trimming pared 6 bases from V and 0 bases from J, leaving 13 bases between. CDR1 DFQATT and CDR2 SNEGSKA come from the germline V gene (reference sequence).

Concerning this clonotype: A much larger clone is a single base away; this may be a read error. CDR3 protein: CASRPQTGGSEQYF. The CDR3 region has the DNA TGTGCCAGCAGACCCCAGACAGGGGGCTCCGAGCAGTACTTC. The chain couples TRBV3-1 to TRBJ2-7; 10 bases map to TRBD1. V was clipped by 6 bases and J by 6 bases; unmatched bases: 8. The CDR3 has 14 residues. Per the germline V gene, CDR1 is LGHDT and CDR2 is YNNKEL (reference sequence).

In this sample, this clonotype turned up many times. This rearrangement joins TRBV7-9 to TRBJ1-2; perhaps TRBD1 as D (5 bases). Trimming took 2 bases from V and 4 from J, leaving 14 bases between them. The CDR3 sequence is 15 residues long. Germline lookup yields CDR1 SEHNR and CDR2 FQNEAQ (reference sequence). DNA of the CDR3: TGTGCCAGCAGCTTACACGGGGACGAAGGCTATGGCTACACCTTC. This codes for CASSLHGDEGYGYTF.

This clonotype occurred many times. The J gene is TRBJ2-7, the V gene TRBV2; D is uncertain. Germline V gene sequence: CDR1 SNHLY, CDR2 FYNNEI. V gave up 4 bases and J gave up 13 bases, with 5 bases separating them. The CDR3 contains 8 residues. The CDR3 is CASSVPYF. The CDR3 bases are TGTGCCAGCAGTGTTCCCTACTTC.

Many counts were recorded for this clonotype. V and J are TRBV5-5 and TRBJ2-3; D may be TRBD2 (6 bases). This CDR3 comprises 15 residues. V lost 4 bases to trimming and J lost 2 bases, with 14 bases between them. Germline assignment: CDR1 SGHKS and CDR2 YYEKEE (reference sequence). The CDR3: CASSPEGSVTDTQYF. As DNA, the CDR3 is TGTGCCAGCAGCCCGGAGGGTAGCGTCACAGATACGCAGTATTTT.

The chain joins TRBV30 to TRBJ2-7; 8 positions agree with TRBD1. Germline CDR1 reads GTSNPN; CDR2 reads SVGIG (reference sequence). J was trimmed by 5 bases and V by 2 bases; bases with no gene match: 2. This CDR3 spans 12 amino acids. The chain's CDR3 is CAWSMTGDEQYF. In nucleotides, the CDR3 is TGTGCCTGGAGTATGACAGGGGACGAGCAGTACTTC.

The CDR3 nucleotides are TGTGCCAGCAGTGAATACCCCCAGGGGGCGGATTCGAACACTGAAGCTTTCTTT. Amino acid sequence: CASSEYPQGADSNTEAFF. This chain connects TRBV6-1 to TRBJ1-1; 8 bases map to TRBD1. After removal of 2 bases from V and 1 base from J, the junction contained 12 bases not matched to a gene. The CDR3 covers 18 residues. Germline V gene lookup returns CDR1 MNHNS and CDR2 SASEGT.

This clonotype appeared many times. This sequence joins TRBV12-3 or TRBV12-4 and TRBJ2-5; 11 bases line up with TRBD1. V trimming: 4 bases; J trimming: 5 bases; junction bases outside the gene matches: 9. The CDR3 length is 16 residues. CDR3 in amino acids: CASSSLDRGPLETQYF. The CDR3 region has the DNA TGTGCCAGCAGTTCTCTGGACAGGGGGCCGCTCGAGACCCAGTACTTC.

This clonotype was counted many times. The chain is built from TRBV11-2 and TRBJ2-7; D is perhaps TRBD2 (6 bases). The ends were cut back, 2 bases at V and 2 bases at J, with 10 bases in the middle. The CDR3 runs to 14 residues. Germline CDR1 SGHAT, CDR2 FQNNGV. CDR3 loop: CASSLSRGTYEQYF. CDR3 coding DNA: TGTGCCAGCAGCTTATCCCGGGGGACCTACGAGCAGTACTTC.

This clonotype was recorded at least ten times. The chain is built from TRBV11-1 and TRBJ2-5, with D perhaps TRBD1 (5 bases). Trimming left V 2 bases short and J 0 bases short, with 10 bases between. Germline CDR1 and CDR2: SGHAT and FQDESV (reference sequence). The CDR3 sequence is 15 residues long. The CDR3 DNA reads as TGTGCCAGCAGCTTACTACAGGTTAACCAAGAGACCCAGTACTTC. Amino acids: CASSLLQVNQETQYF.

This clonotype was seen ten or more times. The V and J genes are TRBV5-1 and TRBJ2-1; TRBD2 matches at 11 bases. Per the germline V gene, CDR1 is SGHRS and CDR2 is YFSETQ. The CDR3 is made up of 18 amino acids. With V trimmed by 3 bases and J by 8 bases, 16 bases remained unmatched. The CDR3 spells CASSSDSHGLAGGDEQFF. CDR3 sequence (DNA): TGCGCCAGCAGCTCGGATTCCCACGGACTAGCGGGTGGGGATGAGCAGTTCTTC. The variable domain in full, completed from reference TRBV5-1 and TRBJ2-1, reads KAGVTQTPRYLIKTRGQQVTLSCSPISGHRSVSWYQQTPGQGLQFLFEYFSETQRNKGNFPGRFSGRQFSNSRSEMNVSTLELGDSALYLCASSSDSHGLAGGDEQFFGPGTRLTVL.

This clonotype was seen repeatedly, ten times or more. The chain joins TRBV7-8 to TRBJ1-1, with D maybe TRBD1 (5 bases). Trimming took off 5 bases at V and 0 bases at J, with 16 bases between the two ends. This CDR3 has 16 residues. Germline CDR1 is SGHVS and CDR2 is FQNEAQ. The CDR3 DNA reads TGTGCCAGCAGCCTCTCGGGACCCTCGGTGAACACTGAAGCTTTCTTT. Its translation: CASSLSGPSVNTEAFF.

This clonotype was observed at least ten times. This chain uses TRBV6-1 with TRBJ2-7; tentatively, D is TRBD1 (6 bases). The V gene lost 10 bases and the J gene lost 3 bases, with 22 bases spanning the gap. CDR3 length: 15 residues. The V gene's germline CDR1 is MNHNS and CDR2 SASEGT. In nucleotides, the CDR3 is TGTGCCACCCTTGGAACCTCAGGGGAGAGCTACGAGCAGTACTTC. Amino acids: CATLGTSGESYEQYF.

In this sample, this clonotype turned up many times. This CDR3 is CASSYSTGGPNEQFF. CDR3 DNA: TGTGCCAGCAGTTACTCGACAGGGGGTCCGAATGAGCAGTTCTTC. The chain recombines TRBV6-2 or TRBV6-3 with TRBJ2-1, with TRBD1 identical over 9 bases. The CDR3 is 15 amino acids. Germline V lookup: CDR1 MNHEY, CDR2 SVGEGT. J lost 7 bases, V lost 0 bases, and 4 bases had no gene match.

The chain couples TRBV4-2 to TRBJ2-3; 9 positions agree with TRBD1. Germline V gene data show CDR1 as LGHNA and CDR2 as YNFKEQ. CDR3 length: 17 residues. The ends lost 2 bases at V and 6 bases at J; junction bases unmatched: 12. CDR3 in amino acids: CASSQHADRGIGDTQYF. In DNA form, the CDR3 reads TGTGCCAGCAGCCAACACGCGGACAGGGGCATAGGGGATACGCAGTATTTT.

This clonotype has more than one count but fewer than ten. A much larger clonotype is one base distant, so this may be a read error. This chain links TRBV7-6 with TRBJ2-7; D perhaps matches TRBD1 (6 bases). CDR1 is SGHVS and CDR2 is FNYEAQ in the germline V gene. The CDR3 length is 14 residues. Trimming left V 5 bases short and J 0 bases short, with 11 bases between. In nucleotides, the CDR3 is TGTGCCAGCAGCCCCGGGACATCCTCCTACGAGCAGTACTTC. Translated: CASSPGTSSYEQYF.

In this sample, this clonotype turned up many times. The chain employs TRBV27 and TRBJ2-1; maybe TRBD2 (5 bases). This CDR3 is 12 amino acids long. V lost 3 bases and J 9 bases, leaving 9 bases between the germline ends. Germline CDR1 MNHEY, CDR2 SMNVEV (reference sequence). This chain's CDR3 is CASSLRESEQFF. The CDR3 DNA reads as TGTGCCAGCAGTTTGAGGGAAAGTGAGCAGTTCTTC.

This rearrangement joins TRBV6-2 or TRBV6-3 to TRBJ1-2, with D possibly TRBD1 on 5 matching bases. CDR3 length equals 12 residues. Germline CDR1 and CDR2: MNHEY and SVGEGT. Between the trimmed V and J ends, which lost 4 bases and 4 bases, there was a span of 7 bases. The CDR3 region is CASSWDRYGYTF. Here the CDR3 DNA reads TGTGCCAGCAGTTGGGACCGCTATGGCTACACCTTC.